The 16 T cell receptor beta chains given below trace back to one sample, sequenced in a study of molecular identifiers for immune sequencing clone quantification (dated 2018 in TCRdb). The method was PCR. The sequencer was an Illumina HiSeq 4000. The public reads were reprocessed in TCRdb via fastp at Q25 and MiXCR, keeping in-frame beta chains. Rows with one shared CDR3 protein collapse into an entry with the most common genes and DNA. The sample table holds more than 450,000 distinct CDR3 sequences, of which around a fifth were seen once. Together, the top ten hold about 0.8% of the sample. Sequences were obtained from naive CD8+ T cells from blood, with Jurkat cell RNA spiked in. Reading the label with the study, this specimen's cell subset or site is: FACS-sorted CD8+CD4-CCR7+CD45RA+ naive T cells. The origin of the receptors is a human donor in good health. Some libraries in this study had Jurkat cell RNA spiked in.

The J gene is TRBJ1-1, the V gene TRBV29-1; 11 positions match TRBD1. CDR1 is SQVTM, CDR2 ANQGSEA, per germline. The trim removed 7 bases at V and 4 bases at J, leaving 5 bases unmatched. There are 13 residues in the CDR3. DNA of the CDR3: TGCAGCGCGGACAGGGGGCTGGGCACTGAAGCTTTCTTT. Translated, it gives CSADRGLGTEAFF.

This clonotype turned up a few times. This chain uses TRBV6-6 with TRBJ2-7; 9 bases agree with TRBD2. Losses at the gene ends were 2 bases for V and 6 bases for J; bases not matched to a gene: 5. This CDR3 comprises 14 residues. Germline CDR1 and CDR2: MNHNY and SVGAGI (reference sequence). The CDR3 bases are TGTGCCAGCAGTTACGTTGGACTAGCGATCGAGCAGTACTTC. It codes for CASSYVGLAIEQYF.

This clonotype was observed many times. The chain couples TRBV7-2 to TRBJ2-3; 8 nucleotides line up with TRBD2. Germline V gene lookup returns CDR1 SGHTA and CDR2 FQGNSA. The length of the CDR3 is 14 residues. Trimming took 6 bases from V and 1 from J; bases not matched to a gene: 3. The CDR3 sequence: CASSPAGGTDTQYF. CDR3 coding DNA: TGTGCCAGCAGTCCAGCGGGGGGCACAGATACGCAGTATTTT.

This clonotype was detected a few times. The chain is built from TRBV12-3 or TRBV12-4 and TRBJ2-3; D possibly matches TRBD1 or TRBD2 (5 bases each). Between the trimmed V and J ends, which lost 5 bases and 13 bases, there was a span of 19 bases. The length of the CDR3 is 13 residues. The CDR3 reads CASSKPGTLGKYF. For the CDR3, the DNA is TGTGCCAGCAGTAAACCTGGGACCCTTGGGAAGTATTTT.

As for this clonotype: This may be a read error: a much more frequent sequence differs by one nucleotide. This chain connects TRBV4-1 to TRBJ1-1, with 8 bases identical to TRBD1. Germline V gene sequence: CDR1 MGHRA, CDR2 YSYEKL. CDR3 length: 15 residues. This chain's CDR3 is CASNQRQGKNTEALF. The DNA of the CDR3 is TGCGCCAGCAACCAAAGACAGGGGAAGAACACTGAAGCTCTCTTT.

This clonotype was seen a handful of times. The rearrangement links TRBV13 to TRBJ2-7, with D unresolved. Germline V lookup: CDR1 PRHDT, CDR2 FYEKMQ (reference sequence). CDR3 size: 11 residues. Trimming left V 8 bases short and J 0 bases short, with 5 bases between. CDR3 DNA sequence: TGTGCCAGCGGGAACTCCTACGAGCAGTACTTC. It yields the protein CASGNSYEQYF.

This clonotype has a handful of counts. This chain connects TRBV4-3 to TRBJ1-5, with D possibly TRBD1 on 5 matching bases. The CDR3 spans 19 residues. Between the trimmed V and J ends, which lost 3 bases and 7 bases, there was a span of 28 bases. In germline, CDR1 is LGHNA, CDR2 YSLEER. The CDR3 DNA sequence: TGCGCCAGCAGCCAGCAAGTCCGCGGGCCCGAGGGGCCGGAGCAGCCCCAGCATTTT. This translates into CASSQQVRGPEGPEQPQHF.

Here the CDR3 reads CASREWVVYEQYF. CDR3 nucleotide sequence: TGTGCCAGCAGGGAATGGGTAGTCTACGAGCAGTACTTC. V and J are TRBV2 and TRBJ2-7; unclear D gene. Trimming took off 6 bases at V and 3 bases at J, with 12 bases between the two ends. CDR3 length equals 13 residues. Looked up from germline, CDR1 is SNHLY and CDR2 is FYNNEI.

The rearrangement links TRBV3-1 to TRBJ2-1; no reliable D call. The V end was cut by 0 bases, the J end by 5 bases, with 8 bases between. CDR1 is LGHDT and CDR2 is YNNKEL in the germline V gene (reference sequence). This CDR3 has 14 residues. CDR3 amino acids: CASSQDFGNNEQFF. The CDR3 DNA is TGTGCCAGCAGCCAAGATTTTGGAAACAATGAGCAGTTCTTC.

This clonotype was recorded a few times. V gene TRBV27 combines with J gene TRBJ2-1; weak D call: TRBD1 (5 bases). This CDR3 region has 13 residues. Looked up from germline, CDR1 is MNHEY and CDR2 is SMNVEV (reference sequence). V gave up 5 bases and J gave up 7 bases, with 12 bases separating them. The CDR3: CASSIRGVNEQFF. The CDR3 nucleotides read TGTGCCAGCAGTATAAGGGGTGTGAATGAGCAGTTCTTC.

Ten or more counts support this clonotype. The chain is built from TRBV20-1 and TRBJ2-7; TRBD2 matches at 14 bases. The CDR3 contains 14 residues. V was clipped by 5 bases and J by 3 bases; unmatched bases: 3. Germline lookup yields CDR1 DFQATT and CDR2 SNEGSKA (reference sequence). CDR3 sequence reads: CSAGLAGGSYEQYF. Written as DNA, the CDR3 is TGCAGTGCTGGACTAGCGGGGGGTAGCTACGAGCAGTACTTC.

This clonotype was counted a few times. The V and J genes are TRBV27 and TRBJ2-1; 11 bases match TRBD1. CDR1 is MNHEY, CDR2 SMNVEV, per germline (reference sequence). V shed 6 bases and J 7 bases; nucleotides not matched to a gene: 2. The CDR3 extends over 13 amino acids. CDR3 amino acids: CASRGTGGNEQFF. The CDR3 nucleotides read TGTGCCAGCAGGGGGACAGGGGGGAATGAGCAGTTCTTC.

The chain recombines TRBV29-1 with TRBJ2-7; no clear D gene. Per germline, CDR1 SQVTM and CDR2 ANQGSEA. The CDR3 is 12 residues long. V was pared by 5 bases and J by 3 bases, with 11 bases between. The CDR3 region is CSVRSLYYEQYF. CDR3 nucleotides: TGCAGCGTTCGTTCGCTTTACTACGAGCAGTACTTC.

This clonotype was seen a handful of times. The chain joins TRBV10-3 to TRBJ2-1; TRBD2 aligns across 16 bases. Germline V lookup: CDR1 ENHRY, CDR2 SYGVKD. The CDR3 has 18 amino acids. The V gene end was trimmed by 0 bases and the J gene end by 2 bases; junction bases not matched to a gene: 1. This chain's CDR3 is CAISESGTSGGAYNEQFF. Here the CDR3 DNA reads TGTGCCATCAGTGAGTCGGGGACTAGCGGGGGGGCCTACAATGAGCAGTTCTTC.

The chain's CDR3 is CASSHWGQPYEQYF. DNA for the CDR3: TGTGCCAGCAGCCACTGGGGACAACCCTACGAGCAGTACTTC. The chain employs TRBV14 and TRBJ2-7; possibly TRBD1 for D (6 bases). The CDR3 runs 14 residues. V was pared by 3 bases and J by 2 bases, with 11 bases between. Looked up from germline, CDR1 is SGHDN and CDR2 is FVKESK.

This clonotype has more than one count but fewer than ten. The rearrangement uses TRBV20-1 and TRBJ2-3, with a weak D call TRBD2 (6 bases). V was shortened by 0 bases and J by 6 bases, with 19 bases between the two germline ends. The germline V gene has CDR1 DFQATT and CDR2 SNEGSKA (reference sequence). The CDR3 sequence is 16 residues long. The CDR3 loop reads CSARDLGTPVWDTQYF. CDR3 coding DNA: TGCAGTGCTAGAGATTTGGGGACTCCCGTGTGGGATACGCAGTATTTT.